This paragraph covers one T cell receptor beta chain sequence. What it binds is not known. The data originate from a study of shared clonotypes between healthy human individuals. Assay execution took place at the deep level. Using immunoSEQ multiplex PCR, the repertoire was profiled, and TCRdb retains in-frame clones only, with some absent. The data show about 680,000 clones, with around three quarters seen just once and 1.5% to 2% held by the top ten. CDR1 is MDHEN, CDR2 SYDVKM, per germline. This CDR3 is 14 amino acids long. Trimming pared 7 bases from V and 4 bases from J, leaving 13 bases between. General study findings and limits: The generation probabilities recorded for non-shared clonotypes fell below those of clonotypes shared by all four donors.

The authors divided CD4+ cells into CD45RA+ naive and CD45RA-negative memory subsets. The V gene is TRBV28, the J gene TRBJ2-2; D is perhaps TRBD2 (5 bases). The TCR was taken from a woman under 40 in good health. The material sequenced was memory CD4+ T cells sorted from blood. The sample's subset: CD45RA-negative fraction. The CDR3 DNA sequence: TGTGCCAGCATAATGGCGGGCCTCACCGGGGAGCTGTTTTTT. It codes for CASIMAGLTGELFF.